The sample holds one count of the clone carrying this T cell receptor beta chain. The data are from a study of blood T cell repertoires in COVID-19. Looking at the study overall: The origin of the acute and convalescent COVID-19 samples was the United States, Italy and Spain. T cells, B-cell-depleted T cells, or PBMCs supplied cDNA or gDNA.

Repertoires were generated with immunoSEQ multiplex PCR, while TCRdb's copy carries only in-frame clones and drops some. The data hold about 83,000 clones, with about 87% observed a single time. Germline CDR1 SGHAT, CDR2 FQNNGV. Deletions cut 1 base from V and 12 bases from J, with 10 bases between. The CDR3 sequence is 12 residues long. Sequenced sample: peripheral blood. This sequence was found in an elderly man with active or convalescent COVID-19. The chain is built from TRBV11-2 and TRBJ2-1; D not certain. The CDR3 here is CASSLAGKRQFF. As DNA, the CDR3 is TGTGCCAGCAGCTTAGCTGGCAAGCGGCAGTTCTTC.